These 3 T cell receptor beta chains were sequenced from one sample in a study of cytomegalovirus exposure and HLA in healthy donors. This table comes from immunoSEQ multiplex PCR, and its TCRdb copy is limited to in-frame clones, with some not included. The sample shows roughly 100,000 clones, 85% to 95% of them seen only once. Sequences were obtained from PBMCs. The receptors were sampled from a woman aged 18-35 years in good health and CMV-seronegative.

The chain's CDR3 is CASSERAEAYGYTF. The CDR3 DNA follows: TGTGCCAGCAGTGAACGCGCGGAGGCGTATGGCTACACCTTC. The rearrangement links TRBV6-1 to TRBJ1-2; D remains unclear. The CDR3 spans 14 residues. Germline-derived CDR1 and CDR2 are MNHNS and SASEGT. V was pared by 2 bases and J by 5 bases, with 12 bases between.

This chain uses TRBV7-3 with TRBJ2-7; D is unresolved. Per the germline V gene, CDR1 is SGHTA and CDR2 is FQGTGA. Trimming stripped 2 bases from V and 3 bases from J, with 11 bases between. This CDR3 has 14 amino acids. The CDR3 loop reads CASSLGAHNYEQYF. Here the CDR3 DNA reads TGTGCCAGCAGCTTAGGAGCACATAACTACGAGCAGTACTTC.

Details on this clone: The germline gene is not matched at one end of the junction; a read error may be the cause. The chain carries TRBV7-9 and TRBJ2-1, with 7 bases fitting TRBD1. The CDR3 contains 13 residues. Germline-derived CDR1 and CDR2 are SEHNR and FQNEAQ (reference sequence). The CDR3 sequence: CASSSNEGQILIF. CDR3 coding DNA: TGTGCCAGCAGCTCTAACGAGGGACAGATCTTGATCTTC.